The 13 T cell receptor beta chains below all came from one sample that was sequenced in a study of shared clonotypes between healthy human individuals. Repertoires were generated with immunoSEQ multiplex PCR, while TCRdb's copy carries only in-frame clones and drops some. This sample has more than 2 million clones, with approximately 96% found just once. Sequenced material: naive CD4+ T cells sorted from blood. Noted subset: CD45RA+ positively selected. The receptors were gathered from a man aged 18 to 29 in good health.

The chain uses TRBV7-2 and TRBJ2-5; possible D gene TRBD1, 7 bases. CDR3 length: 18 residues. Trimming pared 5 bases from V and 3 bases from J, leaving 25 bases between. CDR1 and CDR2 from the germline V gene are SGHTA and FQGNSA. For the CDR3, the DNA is TGTGCCAGCAGCCCCGAAACCGGGGGCAGGGGGGTCAAAGAGACCCAGTACTTC. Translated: CASSPETGGRGVKETQYF.

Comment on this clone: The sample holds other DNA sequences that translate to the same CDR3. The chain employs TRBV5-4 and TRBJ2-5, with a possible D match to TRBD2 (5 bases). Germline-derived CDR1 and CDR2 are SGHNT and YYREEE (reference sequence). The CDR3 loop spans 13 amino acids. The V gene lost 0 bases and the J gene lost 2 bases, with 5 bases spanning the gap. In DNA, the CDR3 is TGTGCCAGCAGCTTGGGACTACAAGAGACCCAGTACTTC. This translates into CASSLGLQETQYF.

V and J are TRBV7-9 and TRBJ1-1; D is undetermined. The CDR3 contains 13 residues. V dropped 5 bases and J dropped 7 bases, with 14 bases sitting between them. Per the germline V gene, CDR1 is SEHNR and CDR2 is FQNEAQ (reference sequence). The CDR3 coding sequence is TGTGCCAGCAGCCCGTCGGCGGGCTATGAAGCTTTCTTT. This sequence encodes CASSPSAGYEAFF.

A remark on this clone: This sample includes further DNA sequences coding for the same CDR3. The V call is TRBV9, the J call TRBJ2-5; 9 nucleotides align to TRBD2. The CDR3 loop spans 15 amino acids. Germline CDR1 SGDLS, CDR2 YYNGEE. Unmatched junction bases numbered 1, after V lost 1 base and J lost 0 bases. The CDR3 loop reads CASSVSGGYQETQYF. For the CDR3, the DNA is TGTGCCAGCAGCGTAAGCGGGGGGTACCAAGAGACCCAGTACTTC.

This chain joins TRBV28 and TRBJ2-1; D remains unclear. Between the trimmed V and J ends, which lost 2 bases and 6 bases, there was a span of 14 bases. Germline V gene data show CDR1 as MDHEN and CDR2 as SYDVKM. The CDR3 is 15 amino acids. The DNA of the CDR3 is TGTGCCAGCAGTTTAATTGGGCCCCGAGGCAATGAGCAGTTCTTC. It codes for CASSLIGPRGNEQFF.

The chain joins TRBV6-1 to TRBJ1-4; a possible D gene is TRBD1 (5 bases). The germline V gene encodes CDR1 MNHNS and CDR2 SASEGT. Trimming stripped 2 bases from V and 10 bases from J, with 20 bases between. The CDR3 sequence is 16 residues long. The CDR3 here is CASSESQTVNQGKLFF. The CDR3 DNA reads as TGTGCCAGCAGTGAAAGTCAGACCGTTAATCAGGGAAAACTGTTTTTT.

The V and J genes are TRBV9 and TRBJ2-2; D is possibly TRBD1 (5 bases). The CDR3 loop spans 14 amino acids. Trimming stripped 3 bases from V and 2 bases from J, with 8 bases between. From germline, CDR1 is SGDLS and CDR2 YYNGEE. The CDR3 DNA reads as TGTGCCAGCAGCGACAGGTTCAACACCGGGGAGCTGTTTTTT. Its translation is CASSDRFNTGELFF.

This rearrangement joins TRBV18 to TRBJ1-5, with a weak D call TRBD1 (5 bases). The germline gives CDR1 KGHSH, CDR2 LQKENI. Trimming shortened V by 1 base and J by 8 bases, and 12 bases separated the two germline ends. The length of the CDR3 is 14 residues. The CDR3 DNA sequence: TGTGCCAGCTCACCACTCGGGGGTGAGGAGCCCCAGCATTTT. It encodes CASSPLGGEEPQHF.

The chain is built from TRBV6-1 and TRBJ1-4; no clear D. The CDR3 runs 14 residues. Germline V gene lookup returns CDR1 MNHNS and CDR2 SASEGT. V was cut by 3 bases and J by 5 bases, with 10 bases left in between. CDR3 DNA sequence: TGTGCCAGCAGTGATGCGCGGTCCAATGAAAAACTGTTTTTT. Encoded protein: CASSDARSNEKLFF.

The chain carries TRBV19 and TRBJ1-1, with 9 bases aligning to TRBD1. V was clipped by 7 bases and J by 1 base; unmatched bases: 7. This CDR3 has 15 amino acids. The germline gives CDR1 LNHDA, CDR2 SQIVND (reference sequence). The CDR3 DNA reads TGTGCCAGTACCCCTCAGGACAGGGGGAACACTGAAGCTTTCTTT. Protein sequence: CASTPQDRGNTEAFF.

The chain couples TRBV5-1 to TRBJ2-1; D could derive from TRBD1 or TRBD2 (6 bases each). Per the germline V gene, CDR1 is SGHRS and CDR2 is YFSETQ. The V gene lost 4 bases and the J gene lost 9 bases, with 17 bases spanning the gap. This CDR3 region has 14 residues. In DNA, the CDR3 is TGCGCCAGCAGCCTCTCCTGGGGGGACACTGAGCAGTTCTTC. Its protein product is CASSLSWGDTEQFF.

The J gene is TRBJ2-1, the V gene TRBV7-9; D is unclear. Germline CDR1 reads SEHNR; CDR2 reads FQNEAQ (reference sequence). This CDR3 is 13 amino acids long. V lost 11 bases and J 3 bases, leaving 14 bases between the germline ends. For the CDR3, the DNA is TGTGCCGGCTGGGGTTTGGGCTACAATGAGCAGTTCTTC. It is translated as CAGWGLGYNEQFF.

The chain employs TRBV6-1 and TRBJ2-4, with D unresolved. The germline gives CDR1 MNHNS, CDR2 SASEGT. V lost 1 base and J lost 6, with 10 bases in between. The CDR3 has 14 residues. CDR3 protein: CASSEVVSLNIQYF. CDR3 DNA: TGTGCCAGCAGTGAAGTGGTCAGCTTAAACATTCAGTACTTC.